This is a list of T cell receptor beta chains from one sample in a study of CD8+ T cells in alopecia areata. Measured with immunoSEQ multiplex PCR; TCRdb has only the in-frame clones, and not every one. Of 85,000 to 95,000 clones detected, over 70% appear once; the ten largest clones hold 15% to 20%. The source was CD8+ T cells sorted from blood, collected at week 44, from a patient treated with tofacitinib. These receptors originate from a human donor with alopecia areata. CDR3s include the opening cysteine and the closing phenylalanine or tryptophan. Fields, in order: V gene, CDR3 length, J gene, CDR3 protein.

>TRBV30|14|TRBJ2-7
CAWSVTGSSYEQYF
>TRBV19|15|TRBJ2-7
CASSIRSTGTYEQYF
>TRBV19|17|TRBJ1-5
CASSMDLGAEDNQPQHF
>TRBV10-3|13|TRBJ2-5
CATTDRALETQYF
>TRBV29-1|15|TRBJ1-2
CSVLPEGRELYGYTF
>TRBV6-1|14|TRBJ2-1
CASSDIQGRNEQFF
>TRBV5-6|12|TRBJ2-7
CASSSSAYEQYF
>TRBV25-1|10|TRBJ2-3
CATHTDTQYF
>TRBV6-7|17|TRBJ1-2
CASSYLNPGQENYGYAF
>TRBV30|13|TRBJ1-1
CAWSVLGASEAFF
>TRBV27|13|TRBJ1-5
CASSRRRNQPQHF
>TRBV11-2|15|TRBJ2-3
CASSLAGRVADTQYF
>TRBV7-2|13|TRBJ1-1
CASSLTRVTEAFF
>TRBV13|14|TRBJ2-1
CASSNGTGGNEQFF
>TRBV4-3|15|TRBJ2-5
CASSQDSGRKETQYF
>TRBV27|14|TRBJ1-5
CASSPQGFEEPQHF
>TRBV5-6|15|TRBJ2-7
CASSYTTGGTYEQYF
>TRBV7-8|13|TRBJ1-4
CASIHSLGEKLFF
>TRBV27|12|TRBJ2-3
CASRTATDTQYF
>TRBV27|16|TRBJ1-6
CASSHTRQGGNSPLHF
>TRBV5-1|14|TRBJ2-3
CASSLEGYVDTQYF
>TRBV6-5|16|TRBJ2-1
CASSYRNERGANEQFF
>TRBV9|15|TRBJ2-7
CASSPSRGTIYEQYF
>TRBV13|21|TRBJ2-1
CASSLGPQLLTGPFSYNEQFF
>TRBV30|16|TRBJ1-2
CAWSKTGGWLSYGYTF
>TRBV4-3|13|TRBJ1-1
CASSQEMHTEAFF
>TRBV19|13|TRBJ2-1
CASSFRDHNEQFF
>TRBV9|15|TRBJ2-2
CASSDEPMNTGELFF